This TCR beta chain was captured by sequencing in a study of vaccination effects on CD4 cells after COVID-19. The CDR3 runs to 16 residues. The V gene end was trimmed by 6 bases and the J gene end by 5 bases; junction bases not matched to a gene: 11. Germline CDR1 LGHNT, CDR2 FRNRAP. CD4+ T cells specific for antigen were expanded with viral peptide pools by the ViraFEST assay before sequencing. Isolating CD4+ T cells followed ten to eleven days of culture. The person's infection with SARS-CoV-2, confirmed by PCR, took place between March and December 2020. On this clone itself: The antigen is not known.

The table came from immunoSEQ multiplex PCR; TCRdb's copy has only in-frame clones and leaves some out. The profile shows around 30,000 clones, 77% of them singletons. The receptor was derived from a human donor who had a prior SARS-CoV-2 infection. V gene TRBV12-5 combines with J gene TRBJ1-5; 9 bases are shared with TRBD1. The sample in question was CD4+ T cells from PBMCs cultured with HCoV-NL63 spike peptides, obtained before COVID-19 vaccination. This CDR3 is CASGSGTGLPHQPQHF. CDR3 bases: TGTGCTAGTGGATCCGGGACAGGGTTGCCCCATCAGCCCCAGCATTTT.